A selection of T cell receptor beta chains follows, all from one sample in a study of T cell changes during pregnancy in multiple sclerosis. This table comes from immunoSEQ multiplex PCR, and its TCRdb copy is limited to in-frame clones, with some not included. The sample contains 70,000 or so clones, 90% to 95% of which appear only once. The sample in question was peripheral blood, obtained in the third trimester of pregnancy. Every receptor here comes from a female donor in good health, enrolled as a control in a pregnancy study. CDR3s include the opening cysteine and the closing phenylalanine or tryptophan. Each record gives: V gene, clone size, D gene, J gene, CDR3 protein, CDR3 DNA. D genes are given only for firm matches. Expanded clones get a size class; other rows say once, few or many, or leave the size out.

>TRBV6-5|.|.|TRBJ1-5
CASSTRQGNQPQHF
TGTGCCAGCAGTACAAGACAGGGCAATCAGCCCCAGCATTTT
>TRBV9|.|TRBD1|TRBJ1-6
CASSVGTGGNSPLHF
TGTGCCAGCAGCGTAGGAACAGGGGGGAATTCACCCCTCCACTTT
>TRBV28|.|.|TRBJ1-1
CASTGVMNTEAFF
TGTGCCAGCACCGGGGTCATGAACACTGAAGCTTTCTTT
>TRBV28|.|TRBD1|TRBJ1-5
CASGAGGYSNQPQHF
TGTGCCAGCGGGGCAGGGGGATATAGCAATCAGCCCCAGCATTTT
>TRBV5-4|.|TRBD2|TRBJ2-2
CASSLGGTGTGELFF
TGTGCCAGCAGCCTCGGGGGGACGGGCACCGGGGAGCTGTTTTTT
>TRBV5-1|.|TRBD1|TRBJ2-7
CASSWTGTGSGEQYF
TGCGCCAGCAGCTGGACCGGGACAGGGTCGGGCGAGCAGTACTTC
>TRBV7-2|.|.|TRBJ1-6
CASSFEQGRNSPLHF
TGTGCCAGCAGCTTCGAACAGGGCCGTAATTCACCCCTCCACTTT
>TRBV19|.|TRBD2|TRBJ2-1
CASQTSGQYNEQFF
TGTGCCAGCCAGACTAGCGGGCAATACAATGAGCAGTTCTTC
>TRBV25-1|.|.|TRBJ2-7
CASSEQGPYEQYF
TGTGCCAGCAGTGAACAGGGGCCGTACGAGCAGTACTTC
>TRBV7-2|once|TRBD2|TRBJ2-1
CASSLDGTSGRAEQFF
TGTGCCAGCAGCTTAGATGGGACTAGCGGGAGGGCGGAGCAGTTCTTC
>TRBV7-2|once|.|TRBJ1-5
CASSLRQGNQPQHF
TGTGCCAGCAGCCTCCGACAGGGCAATCAGCCCCAGCATTTT
>TRBV30|.|.|TRBJ2-5
CAWCFGSGVETQYF
TGTGCCTGGTGTTTCGGATCGGGAGTAGAGACCCAGTACTTC
>TRBV9|.|.|TRBJ2-7
CASSAGNRGGGYEQYF
TGTGCCAGCAGCGCCGGAAACAGGGGAGGCGGCTACGAGCAGTACTTC
>TRBV6-6|once|TRBD1|TRBJ1-1
CASSYSTGDLGTEAFF
TGTGCCAGCAGTTACTCGACAGGGGATTTGGGAACTGAAGCTTTCTTT
>TRBV28|.|TRBD1|TRBJ2-2
CASSSRDRGLGELFF
TGTGCCAGCAGCAGCCGGGACAGGGGTCTCGGGGAGCTGTTTTTT
>TRBV28|.|.|TRBJ1-2
CASSPFAQGYDYGYTF
TGTGCCAGCAGTCCATTTGCGCAGGGCTATGACTATGGCTACACCTTC
>TRBV28|.|TRBD1|TRBJ1-4
CASSRTGQGKEKLFF
TGTGCCAGCAGCAGGACGGGACAGGGGAAGGAAAAACTGTTTTTT
>TRBV6-1|once|.|TRBJ1-5
CASRRQLDQPQHF
TGTGCCAGCAGGAGGCAGCTAGATCAGCCCCAGCATTTT
>TRBV13|once|.|TRBJ1-6
CASSLRGQGNSPLHF
TGTGCCAGCAGCTTAAGGGGCCAGGGAAATTCACCCCTCCACTTT
>TRBV28|once|.|TRBJ2-7
CASSPLRVTYEQYF
TGTGCCAGCAGTCCCCTCAGGGTGACCTACGAGCAGTACTTC
>TRBV28|.|.|TRBJ2-7
CASSLVYYEQYF
TGTGCCAGCAGTTTAGTATATTACGAGCAGTACTTC
>TRBV4-1|.|TRBD1|TRBJ1-4
CASSHQIRQGIEEKLFF
TGCGCCAGCAGCCATCAGATAAGACAGGGAATCGAGGAAAAACTGTTTTTT
>TRBV18|.|TRBD1|TRBJ1-5
CASSPTLTGGPNKPQHF
TGTGCCAGCTCGCCGACCTTGACAGGGGGACCCAACAAGCCCCAGCATTTT
>TRBV4-3|few|.|TRBJ1-4
CASSRKGEKLFF
TGCGCCAGCAGCCGGAAGGGGGAAAAACTGTTTTTT
>TRBV7-8|.|TRBD1|TRBJ1-1
CASSLARDRAFTEAFF
TGTGCCAGCAGCTTAGCGAGGGACAGGGCGTTCACTGAAGCTTTCTTT
>TRBV27|.|.|TRBJ2-3
CASSLLIRGTDTQYF
TGTGCCAGCAGTTTATTAATCCGGGGCACAGATACGCAGTATTTT
>TRBV6-1|.|TRBD1|TRBJ1-2
CASSANRGPGGYTF
TGTGCCAGCAGTGCAAACAGGGGGCCAGGCGGCTACACCTTC
>TRBV4-2|.|TRBD1|TRBJ1-2
CASSQVSGQGYYGYTF
TGTGCCAGCAGCCAAGTCTCAGGACAGGGGTACTATGGCTACACCTTC
>TRBV11-2|.|.|TRBJ2-7
CASSLTVEQYF
TGTGCCAGCAGCCTAACTGTCGAGCAGTACTTC
>TRBV18|.|TRBD2|TRBJ2-3
CASSSGGDLTDTQYF
TGTGCCAGCTCTTCGGGGGGGGACCTCACAGATACGCAGTATTTT
>TRBV18|.|TRBD1|TRBJ2-4
CASSPSDRGKNIQYF
TGTGCCAGCTCACCATCGGACAGGGGAAAAAACATTCAGTACTTC